The clone carrying this T cell receptor (beta chain) was seen ten or more times. What it binds is unknown. Until they underwent thyroid surgery, no patient had received any treatment. The data stem from a study of metastatic and nonmetastatic thyroid tumors. For the study at large: It was across blood and tumor or nodule tissue from malignant and benign thyroid patients that repertoires were compared. Study-level findings and limits: Malignant thyroid tumors reportedly exceeded benign nodules significantly in TCR beta diversity, with the difference appearing in blood and tumor.

Source study methods: What underpinned the distant-metastasis classifier for papillary thyroid cancer was the set of CDR3 differences across clinicopathological groups. TCRdb re-called the PCR reads via MiXCR. These V and J calls are TCRdb output, not the study's own analysis. The sample holds approximately 79,000 clones, 8% to 9.5% seen once. The origin of this receptor is a female donor with papillary thyroid cancer or a benign thyroid nodule (not recorded which). Some clones in this sample may be carry-over from other donors' samples. Sample: blood.

The CDR3 loop is CASSLPGLRTGELFF. DNA for the CDR3: TGTGCCAGCAGTTTACCAGGGCTGAGGACCGGGGAGCTGTTTTTT. The chain uses TRBV12-3 or TRBV12-4 and TRBJ2-2; perhaps TRBD1 as D (5 bases). Trimming removed 2 bases from V and 5 bases from J, with 12 bases in between. CDR3 length: 15 residues.